Shown below are 27 T cell receptor beta chains from a single sample sequenced in a study of response to subunit inactivated influenza vaccine. Via MiXCR, TCRdb re-called the RT-PCR reads, giving one row per CDR3 protein. The sample shows some 550,000 distinct CDR3 sequences, roughly a quarter of them seen only once. This sample also belongs to another study, concerning T cells expressing NK-cell markers. That source adds: As the method of synthesis, 5'RACE template switching with UMIs yielded TCR beta cDNA.

Sample: CD4+ T cells sorted from PBMCs, taken less than 13 days after vaccination. The receptors were sampled from a man between 50 and 59 years old who received an inactivated influenza vaccine.

The rearrangement links TRBV6-5 to TRBJ2-6, with D possibly TRBD1 on 5 matching bases. The CDR3 spans 18 residues. With 2 bases removed from V and 0 bases from J, the gap between germline ends came to 14 bases. Per the germline V gene, CDR1 is MNHEY and CDR2 is SVGAGI. The CDR3 coding sequence is TGTGCCAGCAGTTACGGGGCCTCCCTTCTCTCTGGGGCCAACGTCCTGACTTTC. Protein product: CASSYGASLLSGANVLTF.

The chain uses TRBV20-1 and TRBJ1-4; D unclear. Germline V gives CDR1 DFQATT, CDR2 SNEGSKA (reference sequence). V lost 3 bases, J lost 7 bases, and 9 bases lay in between. The CDR3 covers 12 residues. The CDR3 nucleotides are TGCAGTGCTAGTGCGGGAGGTGAAAAACTGTTTTTT. The encoded protein is CSASAGGEKLFF.

As DNA, the CDR3 is TGCAGTGTTAGTCCGGGACAGTCTAATGAAAAACTGTTTTTT. Translating gives CSVSPGQSNEKLFF. The chain is built from TRBV20-1 and TRBJ1-4; 7 positions agree with TRBD1. Germline V gene data show CDR1 as DFQATT and CDR2 as SNEGSKA (reference sequence). The CDR3 is made up of 14 amino acids. The trim removed 7 bases at V and 3 bases at J, leaving 8 bases unmatched.

The chain has TRBV4-2 and TRBJ2-7, with 16 bases lining up with TRBD2. Germline CDR1 reads LGHNA; CDR2 reads YNFKEQ. The CDR3 contains 18 residues. The V gene end was trimmed by 2 bases and the J gene end by 6 bases; junction bases not matched to a gene: 10. Here the CDR3 reads CASSQMIRGLAGGGEQYF. The CDR3 DNA sequence: TGTGCCAGCAGCCAAATGATACGGGGACTAGCGGGAGGGGGCGAGCAGTACTTC.

The V gene is TRBV20-1, the J gene TRBJ1-5; perhaps TRBD1 as D (6 bases). V was cut by 2 bases and J by 1 base, with 9 bases left in between. Germline values: CDR1 DFQATT, CDR2 SNEGSKA (reference sequence). This CDR3 comprises 14 residues. This chain's CDR3 is CSARRGPSNQPQHF. In DNA form, the CDR3 reads TGCAGTGCTAGACGGGGGCCCAGCAATCAGCCCCAGCATTTT.

V and J are TRBV12-3 or TRBV12-4 and TRBJ1-4; 10 positions match TRBD1. CDR3 length: 14 residues. V shed 5 bases, J shed 7 bases, and the junction held 4 bases outside the gene matches. This CDR3 is CASSHGQGVEKLFF. The CDR3 nucleotides are TGTGCCAGCAGTCACGGACAGGGGGTTGAAAAACTGTTTTTT.

This clonotype was detected only a few times. The V and J genes are TRBV28 and TRBJ1-1, with a weak D call TRBD1 (6 bases). Deletions cut 7 bases from V and 2 bases from J, with 20 bases between. CDR1 is MDHEN, CDR2 SYDVKM, per germline. The CDR3 is 16 residues long. Here the CDR3 DNA reads TGTGCCAGCACCCAAACAGGGCCCCAGCAAAACACTGAAGCTTTCTTT. Its translation is CASTQTGPQQNTEAFF.

The rearrangement joins TRBV28 to TRBJ2-7, with D perhaps matching TRBD1 or TRBD2 (5 bases each). This CDR3 has 14 amino acids. Trimming removed 0 bases from V and 6 bases from J, with 12 bases in between. Per the germline V gene, CDR1 is MDHEN and CDR2 is SYDVKM. In nucleotides, the CDR3 is TGTGCCAGCAGTTTATGGGGGGAAGCACGCGAGCAGTACTTC. Its protein product is CASSLWGEAREQYF.

This clonotype was detected many times. The chain has TRBV12-3 or TRBV12-4 and TRBJ2-1; weak D call: TRBD2 (5 bases). The CDR3 loop spans 12 amino acids. Trimming pared 6 bases from V and 11 bases from J, leaving 14 bases between. In DNA, the CDR3 is TGTGCCAGCAGCCCGCAACCGGGAAAGCAGTTCTTC. Amino acids: CASSPQPGKQFF.

This clonotype was counted between two and nine times. The CDR3 is CASSSSAHPTDTQYF. The CDR3 DNA follows: TGTGCCAGCAGTTCCTCGGCCCATCCCACAGATACGCAGTATTTT. The V call is TRBV6-5, the J call TRBJ2-3, with D uncertain. Germline V gives CDR1 MNHEY, CDR2 SVGAGI. CDR3 length: 15 amino acids. The V end lost 4 bases, the J end lost 2 bases, and 13 bases lay between the germline ends.

This clonotype appeared many times. The chain carries TRBV28 and TRBJ1-2, with 10 bases lining up with TRBD1. Trimming removed 5 bases from V and 8 bases from J; junction bases left unmatched: 11. CDR3 length equals 15 residues. Germline-derived CDR1 and CDR2 are MDHEN and SYDVKM. CDR3 residues: CASSPRTGGVRGYTF. For the CDR3, the DNA is TGTGCCAGCAGTCCCCGGACAGGGGGGGTTCGCGGCTACACCTTC.

CDR3 sequence: CASSPWWGAVNNEQFF. CDR3 nucleotide sequence: TGCGCCAGCAGCCCATGGTGGGGGGCCGTTAACAATGAGCAGTTCTTC. The chain joins TRBV5-1 to TRBJ2-1; D is perhaps TRBD1 or TRBD2 (6 bases each). This CDR3 contains 16 residues. Germline CDR1 SGHRS, CDR2 YFSETQ. V dropped 4 bases and J dropped 5 bases, with 19 bases sitting between them.

This clonotype turned up a few times. The V and J genes are TRBV28 and TRBJ2-1, with D perhaps matching TRBD1 or TRBD2 (5 bases each). V lost 5 bases and J lost 1, with 15 bases in between. Germline V gives CDR1 MDHEN, CDR2 SYDVKM. The CDR3 length is 16 residues. In DNA, the CDR3 is TGTGCCAGCAGTCCGGGGCCCACGGTATCCTACAATGAGCAGTTCTTC. It encodes CASSPGPTVSYNEQFF.

The rearrangement links TRBV20-1 to TRBJ2-7, with D perhaps given as TRBD1 or TRBD2 (5 bases each). The CDR3 runs 16 residues. V lost 2 bases to trimming and J lost 6 bases, with 23 bases between them. Germline CDR1 DFQATT, CDR2 SNEGSKA (reference sequence). CDR3 sequence (DNA): TGCAGTGCTAGATCGCCGTTGGCAGGGACGTATGCCGAGCAGTACTTC. Translating it yields CSARSPLAGTYAEQYF.

The chain links TRBV5-5 to TRBJ1-1; D is possibly TRBD1 (5 bases). V lost 6 bases, J lost 1 base, and 13 bases lay in between. This CDR3 is 14 amino acids long. CDR1 and CDR2 from the germline V gene are SGHKS and YYEKEE (reference sequence). CDR3 sequence: CASTYGGTNTEAFF. The CDR3 DNA sequence: TGTGCCAGCACCTACGGGGGAACGAACACTGAAGCTTTCTTT.

The chain recombines TRBV28 with TRBJ1-1; D remains ambiguous. The V end was cut by 6 bases, the J end by 1 base, with 9 bases between. The germline gives CDR1 MDHEN, CDR2 SYDVKM. The CDR3 spans 13 residues. The CDR3 sequence: CASSFVQNTEAFF. The DNA of the CDR3 is TGTGCCAGCAGCTTCGTACAGAACACTGAAGCTTTCTTT.

In its sample, this clonotype was seen a few times. The chain joins TRBV18 to TRBJ1-6; 8 bases line up with TRBD1. Germline V gene sequence: CDR1 KGHSH, CDR2 LQKENI. CDR3 size: 15 residues. Unmatched junction bases numbered 4, after V lost 3 bases and J lost 6 bases. The CDR3 is CASSPGQVFNSPLHF. CDR3 bases: TGTGCCAGCTCACCGGGACAGGTCTTTAATTCACCCCTCCACTTT.

The DNA of the CDR3 is TGCGCCAGCAGCCAAGATGTAAGGGCTTACACAGATACGCAGTATTTT. Translation gives CASSQDVRAYTDTQYF. The rearrangement uses TRBV4-1 and TRBJ2-3; D gene uncertain. Germline values: CDR1 MGHRA, CDR2 YSYEKL. The CDR3 has 16 amino acids. Trimming stripped 0 bases from V and 2 bases from J, with 12 bases between.

The chain has TRBV5-1 and TRBJ2-3; TRBD1 or TRBD2 may be the D gene (5 bases each). The CDR3 has 14 amino acids. Trimming shortened V by 4 bases and J by 2 bases, and 11 bases separated the two germline ends. Looked up from germline, CDR1 is SGHRS and CDR2 is YFSETQ. CDR3 sequence: CASSGGSYTDTQYF. The CDR3 DNA reads as TGCGCCAGCAGCGGGGGATCTTACACAGATACGCAGTATTTT.

The rearrangement uses TRBV15 and TRBJ2-7; D is undetermined. Germline V gives CDR1 LNHNV, CDR2 YYDKDF (reference sequence). This CDR3 is built from 12 residues. The germline V and J ends were trimmed by 3 bases and 6 bases, with 9 bases remaining between them. The CDR3 protein is CATSRAGFEQYF. The CDR3, as DNA: TGTGCCACCAGCAGGGCAGGTTTCGAGCAGTACTTC. Combining the CDR3 with reference TRBV15 and TRBJ2-7 gives the whole variable domain DAMVIQNPRYQVTQFGKPVTLSCSQTLNHNVMYWYQQKSSQAPKLLFHYYDKDFNNEADTPDNFQSRRPNTSFCFLDIRSPGLGDTAMYLCATSRAGFEQYFGPGTRLTVT.

The chain combines TRBV9 with TRBJ2-2; no firm D call. Trimming took 0 bases from V and 0 from J, leaving 9 bases between them. The CDR3 covers 16 residues. Germline V gene data show CDR1 as SGDLS and CDR2 as YYNGEE. The CDR3 loop reads CASSVARTANTGELFF. The CDR3 nucleotides read TGTGCCAGCAGCGTAGCCAGGACGGCGAACACCGGGGAGCTGTTTTTT.

The chain has TRBV4-2 and TRBJ1-6, with unresolved D. Per the germline V gene, CDR1 is LGHNA and CDR2 is YNFKEQ. V dropped 3 bases and J dropped 6 bases, with 12 bases sitting between them. The CDR3 sequence is 15 residues long. CDR3 DNA sequence: TGTGCCAGCAGCCATGAACAGAAGCTTAATTCACCCCTCCACTTT. Encoded protein: CASSHEQKLNSPLHF.

This clonotype was detected a few times. At one end the junction does not follow the germline gene, possibly because of a read error. The chain employs TRBV12-3 or TRBV12-4 and TRBJ2-1, with D possibly being TRBD1 or TRBD2 (5 bases each). This CDR3 comprises 14 residues. The CDR3 spells CASSRGASDNEQFF. In DNA, the CDR3 is TGTGCCAGCAGCCGAGGGGCCTCCGACAATGAGCAGTTCTTC.

The gene calls are TRBV15 and TRBJ2-7, with 8 bases lining up with TRBD1. V lost 4 bases to trimming and J lost 5 bases; unmatched junction nucleotides: 7. The germline gives CDR1 LNHNV, CDR2 YYDKDF (reference sequence). This CDR3 has 14 residues. The CDR3 is CATSTRQGRDEQYF. The CDR3, as DNA: TGTGCCACCAGCACTAGACAGGGGAGAGACGAGCAGTACTTC.

The chain joins TRBV18 to TRBJ2-3; D perhaps matches TRBD2 (5 bases). There are 14 residues in the CDR3. Trimming took 0 bases from V and 11 from J, leaving 15 bases between them. Per the germline V gene, CDR1 is KGHSH and CDR2 is LQKENI. CDR3 sequence (DNA): TGTGCCAGCTCACCACCTGCGCGTAGCGAAAAGCAGTATTTT. Encoded protein: CASSPPARSEKQYF.

In DNA, the CDR3 is TGTGCCAGGGGCCCACAACAGAAACAAGAGACCCAGTACTTC. Its protein is CARGPQQKQETQYF. This chain links TRBV5-6 with TRBJ2-5; D call uncertain. V was pared by 8 bases and J by 2 bases, with 16 bases between. CDR3 size: 14 residues. The germline V gene encodes CDR1 SGHDT and CDR2 YYEEEE.

For the CDR3, the DNA is TGTGCCAGCAGCCAAGGGGGAATCAATGAAAAACTGTTTTTT. As protein: CASSQGGINEKLFF. V gene TRBV3-1 combines with J gene TRBJ1-4; no definite D call. Germline loops: CDR1 LGHDT, CDR2 YNNKEL (reference sequence). CDR3 length: 14 residues. V lost 1 base and J lost 5, with 8 bases in between.